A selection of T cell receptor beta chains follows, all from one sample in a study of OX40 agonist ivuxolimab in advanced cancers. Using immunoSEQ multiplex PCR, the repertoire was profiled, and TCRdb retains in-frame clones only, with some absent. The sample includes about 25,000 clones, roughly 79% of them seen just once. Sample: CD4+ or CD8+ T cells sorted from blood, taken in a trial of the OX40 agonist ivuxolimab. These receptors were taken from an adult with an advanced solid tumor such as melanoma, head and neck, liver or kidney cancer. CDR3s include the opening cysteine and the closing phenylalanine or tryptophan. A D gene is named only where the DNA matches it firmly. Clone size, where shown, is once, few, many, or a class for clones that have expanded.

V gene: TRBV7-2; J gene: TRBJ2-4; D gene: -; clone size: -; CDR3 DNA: TGTGCCAGCAGCTTAGTCCCGAATCTAGCCAAAAACATTCAGTACTTC; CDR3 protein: CASSLVPNLAKNIQYF
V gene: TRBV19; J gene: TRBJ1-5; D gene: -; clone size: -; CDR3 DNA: TGTGCCAGTAGCTCAGAGTTCGCGCAGCCCCAGCATTTT; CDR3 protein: CASSSEFAQPQHF
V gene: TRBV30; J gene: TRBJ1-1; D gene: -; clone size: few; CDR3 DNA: TGTGCCTGGAGCCTCAGTCGCACTGAAGCTTTCTTT; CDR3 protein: CAWSLSRTEAFF
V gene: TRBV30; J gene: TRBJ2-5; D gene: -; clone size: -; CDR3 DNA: TGTGCCTGGAGTTATATCTCGGAGACCCAGTACTTC; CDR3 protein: CAWSYISETQYF
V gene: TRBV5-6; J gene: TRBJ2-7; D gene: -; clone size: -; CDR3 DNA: TGTGCCAGCAGCTTGGGTTACAGCTCCTACGAGCAGTACTTC; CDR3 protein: CASSLGYSSYEQYF
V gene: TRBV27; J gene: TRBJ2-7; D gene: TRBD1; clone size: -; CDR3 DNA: TGTGCCAGCAGGACAGGGAACTACGAGCAGTACTTC; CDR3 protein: CASRTGNYEQYF
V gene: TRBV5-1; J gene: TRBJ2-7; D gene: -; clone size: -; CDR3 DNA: TGCGCCAGCAGCTTGGTATTAACGGCTACCGAGCAGTACTTC; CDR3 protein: CASSLVLTATEQYF
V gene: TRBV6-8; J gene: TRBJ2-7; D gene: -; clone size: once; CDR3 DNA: TGTGCCAGCAGTTACCTGGGCAATCTGACCAACTACGAGCAGTACTTC; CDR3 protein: CASSYLGNLTNYEQYF
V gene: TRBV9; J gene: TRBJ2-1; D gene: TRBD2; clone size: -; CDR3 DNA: TGTGCCAGCAGCGTCGTGGCTAGCGGGGGCAGAGACAATGAGCAGTTCTTC; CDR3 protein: CASSVVASGGRDNEQFF
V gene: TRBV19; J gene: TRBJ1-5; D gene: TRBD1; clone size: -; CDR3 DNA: TGTGCCACCCAGGGGGGACAGTGGGGTCAGCCCCAGCATTTT; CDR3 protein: CATQGGQWGQPQHF
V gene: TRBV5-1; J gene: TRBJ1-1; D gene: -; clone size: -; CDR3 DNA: TGCGCCAGCAGCTTGGGCGGAAACACTGAAGCTTTCTTT; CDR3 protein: CASSLGGNTEAFF
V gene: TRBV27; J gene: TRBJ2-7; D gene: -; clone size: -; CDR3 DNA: TGTGCCAGCCGCATAGGACAAGGGCTCTCCTACGAGCAGTACTTC; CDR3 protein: CASRIGQGLSYEQYF
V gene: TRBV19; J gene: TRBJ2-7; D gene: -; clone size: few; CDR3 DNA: TGTGCCAGTAGTATAGACGCATACATCTCCTACGAGCAGTACTTC; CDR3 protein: CASSIDAYISYEQYF
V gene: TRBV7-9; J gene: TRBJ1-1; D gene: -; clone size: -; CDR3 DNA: TGTGCCAGCAGCTTAGACAGGGCGCCTGAAGCTTTCTTT; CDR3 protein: CASSLDRAPEAFF
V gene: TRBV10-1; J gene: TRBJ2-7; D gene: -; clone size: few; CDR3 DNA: TGCGCCAGCAGTGAGACCCAGGAGTACGAGCAGTACTTC; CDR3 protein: CASSETQEYEQYF
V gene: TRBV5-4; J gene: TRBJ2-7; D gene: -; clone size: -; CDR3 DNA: TGTGCCAGCAGCTCGGAGGGGGGAGAGCAGTACTTC; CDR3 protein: CASSSEGGEQYF
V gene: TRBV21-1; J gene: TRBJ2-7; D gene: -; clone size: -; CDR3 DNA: TGTGCCAGCAGGAGGGCCTACAACCACGAGCAGTACTTC; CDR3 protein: CASRRAYNHEQYF